This entry is about one T cell receptor (beta chain). Original processing notes: Amplifying reference gene primers gave estimates of nucleated cell counts. Some clones are missing from TCRdb's copy, which holds only in-frame ones; the method was immunoSEQ multiplex PCR. That table supplies the V and J calls and clone size; D and trimming were determined from the DNA. The sample lists over 100,000 clones; 81% were seen once. The data were taken from a study of blood T cell repertoires in COVID-19. Trimming shortened V by 5 bases and J by 2 bases, and 9 bases separated the two germline ends. CDR3 length: 14 residues. The germline CDR1 and CDR2 sequences are PRHDT and FYEKMQ (reference sequence).

The sequenced sample was peripheral blood. J is TRBJ1-4 and V is TRBV13; D may be TRBD1 (5 bases). This receptor was identified in an older woman with active or convalescent COVID-19. CDR3 DNA: TGTGCCAGCAGCGACAGAAGTACTAATGAAAAACTGTTTTTT. Its translation is CASSDRSTNEKLFF.